These 7 T cell receptor beta chains were all obtained from the same sample, sequenced in a study of cytomegalovirus exposure and HLA in healthy donors. The study ran its PCR with 60 Vbeta and 13 Jbeta primers. Profiled with immunoSEQ multiplex PCR; TCRdb holds only in-frame clones, not every one. The sample consists of under 200,000 clones, around 75% of them appearing once. Sequencing input: PBMCs. Source of these receptors: a woman between 50 and 59 years old in good health and CMV-seropositive.

The rearrangement uses TRBV29-1 and TRBJ2-7; 8 bases fit TRBD2. The CDR3 runs to 13 residues. Germline V gene data show CDR1 as SQVTM and CDR2 as ANQGSEA. The V segment lost 5 bases and the J segment 7 bases; nucleotides outside the gene matches: 10. CDR3 sequence reads: CSVPGRTGGEQYF. The CDR3 DNA reads as TGCAGCGTTCCCGGACGGACGGGAGGGGAGCAGTACTTC.

J is TRBJ1-1 and V is TRBV10-3, with TRBD1 identical over 9 bases. After removal of 2 bases from V and 0 bases from J, the junction contained 10 bases not matched to a gene. The germline gives CDR1 ENHRY, CDR2 SYGVKD. This CDR3 is 18 amino acids long. The CDR3 DNA is TGTGCCATCAGTGAGCGCTACAGGGGGCGCAGAATGAACACTGAAGCTTTCTTT. Protein product: CAISERYRGRRMNTEAFF.

The chain combines TRBV2 with TRBJ2-7; TRBD1 is a possible D gene (6 bases). Trimming left V 6 bases short and J 3 bases short, with 12 bases between. The CDR3 is 13 residues long. Germline loops: CDR1 SNHLY, CDR2 FYNNEI. The DNA of the CDR3 is TGTGCCAGCAGACCGGGACAAAACTACGAGCAGTACTTC. Translation gives CASRPGQNYEQYF.

This rearrangement joins TRBV2 to TRBJ2-5; tentative D call: TRBD2 (5 bases). Trimming removed 7 bases at V and 5 bases at J, with 20 bases between. This CDR3 is 15 amino acids long. Per the germline V gene, CDR1 is SNHLY and CDR2 is FYNNEI. CDR3 loop: CASTSSGQRGETQYF. CDR3 DNA sequence: TGTGCCAGCACTAGCTCGGGTCAACGAGGGGAGACCCAGTACTTC.

The chain has TRBV19 and TRBJ2-3; the D gene is possibly TRBD2 (6 bases). The V and J ends lost 2 bases and 0 bases respectively, with 12 bases between them. This CDR3 contains 16 residues. CDR1 and CDR2 from the germline V gene are LNHDA and SQIVND (reference sequence). The CDR3 region has the DNA TGTGCCAGTAGTATAATTGGGACTGCTAGCACAGATACGCAGTATTTT. This translates into CASSIIGTASTDTQYF. The whole variable domain, remainder taken from reference TRBV19 and TRBJ2-3, is DGGITQSPKYLFRKEGQNVTLSCEQNLNHDAMYWYRQDPGQGLRLIYYSQIVNDFQKGDIAEGYSVSREKKESFPLTVTSAQKNPTAFYLCASSIIGTASTDTQYFGPGTRLTVL.

This clone has a handful of counts. The chain joins TRBV7-6 to TRBJ2-5; TRBD1 aligns across 11 bases. The CDR3 contains 16 residues. Germline lookup yields CDR1 SGHVS and CDR2 FNYEAQ. Germline trimming cut 5 bases from V and 2 bases from J; bases unmatched to any gene: 7. The CDR3, as DNA: TGTGCCAGCAGCCTAAGGGACAGGGGGACTCAAGAGACCCAGTACTTC. Protein product: CASSLRDRGTQETQYF.

The chain employs TRBV7-8 and TRBJ2-3; 11 bases are shared with TRBD2. V gave up 3 bases and J gave up 3 bases; unmatched junction bases: 5. The CDR3 runs to 16 residues. Germline V lookup: CDR1 SGHVS, CDR2 FQNEAQ. As DNA, the CDR3 is TGTGCCAGCAGCTTTTTTAGCGGGGGGGGAACAGATACGCAGTATTTT. Protein product: CASSFFSGGGTDTQYF. Full variable domain (rest looked up from reference TRBV7-8 and TRBJ2-3): GAGVSQSPRYKVAKRGQDVALRCDPISGHVSLFWYQQALGQGPEFLTYFQNEAQLDKSGLPSDRFFAERPEGSVSTLKIQRTQQEDSAVYLCASSFFSGGGTDTQYFGPGTRLTVL.